The 32 T cell receptor beta chains below were found in one sample sequenced in a study of T cell repertoires in cytomegalovirus infection. TCRdb recomputed calls from the reads with MiXCR, one row per CDR3 protein. The data show roughly 760,000 distinct CDR3 sequences, 35% to 45% seen once. The sequencing input was PBMCs. The receptors derive from a human donor in good health (CMV status not recorded). Some clones in this sample may be carry-over from other donors' samples.

The rearrangement joins TRBV9 to TRBJ1-1; 10 nucleotides line up with TRBD1. V lost 5 bases and J lost 6; bases outside the gene matches: 10. CDR3 length: 15 amino acids. Germline CDR1 reads SGDLS; CDR2 reads YYNGEE. In nucleotides, the CDR3 is TGTGCCAGCAGGAGCGGGACAGGGGCTTTTGCTGAAGCTTTCTTT. The encoded protein is CASRSGTGAFAEAFF.

This clonotype was detected ten times or more. The chain couples TRBV10-3 to TRBJ1-1; possibly TRBD1 for D (6 bases). The germline gives CDR1 ENHRY, CDR2 SYGVKD. Trimming removed 10 bases from V and 5 bases from J, with 20 bases in between. The CDR3 runs 14 residues. CDR3 in amino acids: CATRDNLVGTEAFF. CDR3 DNA: TGTGCCACCCGGGACAACCTGGTAGGTACTGAAGCTTTCTTT.

The sample holds many counts of this clonotype. V is TRBV27 and J is TRBJ1-6, with 7 bases identical to TRBD1. The CDR3 sequence is 15 residues long. Trimming at V came to 8 bases and at J to 10 bases, leaving 14 bases not matched to a gene. CDR1 is MNHEY and CDR2 is SMNVEV in the germline V gene (reference sequence). DNA of the CDR3: TGTGCCAGCGCAACCCTCGGACAGGCGGACTCACCCCTCCACTTT. This encodes CASATLGQADSPLHF.

About this clonotype: Germline and junction disagree at one end, which may indicate a read error. This chain links TRBV18 with TRBJ1-2; D remains ambiguous. The CDR3 length is 14 residues. CDR1 is KGHSH, CDR2 LQKENI, per germline. The CDR3 DNA is TGTGCCAGCTCACCAGAACCTCGAGGCTATGACTACACCTTC. It is translated as CASSPEPRGYDYTF.

This clonotype occurred many times. The chain uses TRBV6-1 and TRBJ2-2; D remains ambiguous. Germline V gives CDR1 MNHNS, CDR2 SASEGT. Trimming removed 6 bases from V and 7 bases from J, with 6 bases in between. The CDR3 is 11 amino acids. Written as DNA, the CDR3 is TGTGCCAGCAGGATGGACGGGGAGCTGTTTTTT. It encodes CASRMDGELFF.

This clonotype was detected a few times. The chain carries TRBV7-9 and TRBJ1-1, with D possibly being TRBD1 (5 bases). V dropped 11 bases and J dropped 6 bases, with 16 bases sitting between them. Germline-derived CDR1 and CDR2 are SEHNR and FQNEAQ (reference sequence). The CDR3 has 12 residues. CDR3: CAGSTGRPEAFF. The CDR3 nucleotides read TGTGCCGGTAGTACAGGACGGCCTGAAGCTTTCTTT. Together with reference TRBV7-9 and TRBJ1-1, the CDR3 gives the full variable domain: DTGVSQNPRHKITKRGQNVTFRCDPISEHNRLYWYRQTLGQGPEFLTYFQNEAQLEKSRLLSDRFSAERPKGSFSTLEIQRTEQGDSAMYLCAGSTGRPEAFFGQGTRLTVV.

The CDR3 DNA reads as TGTGCCAGCAGTTTACCCTGGACAGGGGGGAAGCACGAGCAGTACTTC. This encodes CASSLPWTGGKHEQYF. V usage is TRBV28 and J usage is TRBJ2-7, with 10 bases fitting TRBD1. The V gene end was trimmed by 2 bases and the J gene end by 5 bases; junction bases not matched to a gene: 9. Germline V CDR1 and CDR2: MDHEN, SYDVKM. The CDR3 is made up of 16 amino acids. Filled out from reference TRBV28 and TRBJ2-7, the complete variable domain reads DVKVTQSSRYLVKRTGEKVFLECVQDMDHENMFWYRQDPGLGLRLIYFSYDVKMKEKGDIPEGYSVSREKKERFSLILESASTNQTSMYLCASSLPWTGGKHEQYFGPGTRLTVT.

This clonotype has more than one count but fewer than ten. This sequence joins TRBV7-9 and TRBJ1-2; TRBD1 matches at 10 bases. J gave up 4 bases and V 4 bases, and 6 bases lay outside the gene matches. Germline V lookup: CDR1 SEHNR, CDR2 FQNEAQ (reference sequence). The CDR3 has 15 residues. CDR3 loop: CASSSGTGAFYGYTF. CDR3 DNA sequence: TGTGCCAGCAGCTCCGGGACAGGGGCCTTCTATGGCTACACCTTC.

This clonotype occurred a few times. V is TRBV19 and J is TRBJ1-1; 7 bases align to TRBD1. V was pared by 5 bases and J by 1 base, with 13 bases of the junction left unmatched. The CDR3 runs to 17 residues. The V gene's germline CDR1 is LNHDA and CDR2 SQIVND (reference sequence). CDR3 coding DNA: TGTGCCAGTAGTGCTCGGAGGGGAGGGGGCCCGAACACTGAAGCTTTCTTT. Translated, it gives CASSARRGGGPNTEAFF.

V usage is TRBV20-1 and J usage is TRBJ2-7; either TRBD1 or TRBD2 may supply D (5 bases each). Germline loops: CDR1 DFQATT, CDR2 SNEGSKA (reference sequence). The CDR3 runs to 16 residues. The ends were cut back, 0 bases at V and 3 bases at J, with 18 bases in the middle. The CDR3 DNA reads as TGCAGTGCTAGAGATTCCGGGAATAAAAGGGGCTACGAGCAGTACTTC. Translated: CSARDSGNKRGYEQYF.

V and J are TRBV7-6 and TRBJ2-1; unclear D gene. The germline gives CDR1 SGHVS, CDR2 FNYEAQ. There are 14 residues in the CDR3. Trimming cost V 5 bases and J 1 base, with 9 bases left between them. CDR3 loop: CASSILESYNEQFF. The CDR3 DNA reads TGTGCCAGCAGCATCTTGGAATCCTACAATGAGCAGTTCTTC.

This clonotype was seen at least ten times. V usage is TRBV28 and J usage is TRBJ1-5; TRBD1 agrees at 9 bases. Per germline, CDR1 MDHEN and CDR2 SYDVKM. Trimming took 5 bases from V and 0 from J; bases not matched to a gene: 11. The CDR3 sequence is 18 residues long. CDR3 nucleotides: TGTGCCAGCAGTCAGGGGACAGGGTTGTTCCATAGCAATCAGCCCCAGCATTTT. The encoded protein is CASSQGTGLFHSNQPQHF. The full variable domain, with the rest looked up from reference TRBV28 and TRBJ1-5, is DVKVTQSSRYLVKRTGEKVFLECVQDMDHENMFWYRQDPGLGLRLIYFSYDVKMKEKGDIPEGYSVSREKKERFSLILESASTNQTSMYLCASSQGTGLFHSNQPQHFGDGTRLSIL.

J is TRBJ1-6 and V is TRBV11-2, with a weak D call TRBD1 (6 bases). The CDR3 is made up of 16 amino acids. CDR1 and CDR2 (germline): SGHAT, FQNNGV. Trimming left V 5 bases short and J 9 bases short, with 20 bases between. CDR3 in DNA: TGTGCCAGCAGCCCCCGAGGGGGGGCGAGGGGTTCACCCCTCCACTTT. As protein: CASSPRGGARGSPLHF.

The chain couples TRBV7-9 to TRBJ1-5; no clear D. CDR3 length: 13 residues. V was clipped by 0 bases and J by 11 bases, with 11 bases between them. The germline CDR1 and CDR2 sequences are SEHNR and FQNEAQ (reference sequence). The CDR3 bases are TGTGCCAGCAGCTTAGCCCAGAGCCTGGCCCAGCATTTT. Protein: CASSLAQSLAQHF.

The chain couples TRBV12-3 or TRBV12-4 to TRBJ1-5, with 11 bases matching TRBD1. Trimming cost V 5 bases and J 6 bases; bases outside gene matches: 9. The CDR3 consists of 16 residues. The CDR3 spells CASSPWTGGSGQPQHF. CDR3 sequence (DNA): TGTGCCAGCAGTCCCTGGACAGGGGGCTCCGGTCAGCCCCAGCATTTT.

This clonotype showed up just once. The chain combines TRBV5-4 with TRBJ2-3, with 8 bases identical to TRBD2. CDR1 is SGHNT and CDR2 is YYREEE in the germline V gene (reference sequence). The V gene end was trimmed by 0 bases and the J gene end by 3 bases; junction bases not matched to a gene: 6. This CDR3 has 16 residues. CDR3 loop: CASSLVASGRTDTQYF. CDR3 nucleotides: TGTGCCAGCAGCTTGGTGGCTAGCGGGCGGACAGATACGCAGTATTTT.

On this clonotype: One junction end does not reproduce the germline sequence, and a read error may be involved. The V and J genes are TRBV7-8 and TRBJ2-7, with D unresolved. The germline gives CDR1 SGHVS, CDR2 FQNEAQ. The CDR3 is made up of 12 amino acids. The CDR3 nucleotides are TGTGCCAGCAGCTTAGCGAGTTACGGGCAGTACTTC. It translates to CASSLASYGQYF.

This clonotype was found once. Mismatch with germline at one junction end may stem from a read error. The J gene is TRBJ2-3, the V gene TRBV7-2, with D perhaps matching TRBD1 or TRBD2 (6 bases each). This CDR3 is 17 amino acids long. CDR1 and CDR2 from the germline V gene are SGHTA and FQGNSA. CDR3 sequence reads: CACSFFPGGPSTDTQYF. In DNA, the CDR3 is TGTGCCTGCAGTTTCTTCCCCGGGGGCCCGAGCACCGATACGCAGTATTTT.

V usage is TRBV28 and J usage is TRBJ1-5; a possible D gene is TRBD1 (5 bases). The CDR3 loop spans 15 amino acids. Germline assignment: CDR1 MDHEN and CDR2 SYDVKM. V lost 2 bases to trimming and J lost 9 bases, with 17 bases between them. Here the CDR3 reads CASSLRGSGVVPQHF. DNA of the CDR3: TGTGCCAGCAGTTTACGGGGGTCGGGAGTTGTGCCCCAGCATTTT.

With regard to this clonotype: A much larger clone differs from this one at a single base, so this may be a read error. This sequence joins TRBV6-5 and TRBJ1-1; D is unresolved. This CDR3 is built from 12 residues. Trimming removed 2 bases at V and 1 base at J, with 2 bases between. Per the germline V gene, CDR1 is MNHEY and CDR2 is SVGAGI. CDR3 sequence reads: CASSYANTEAFF. In DNA, the CDR3 is TGTGCCAGCAGTTACGCGAACACTGAAGCTTTCTTT.

V is TRBV18 and J is TRBJ2-7; D not resolved. V lost 2 bases, J lost 2 bases, and 10 bases lay in between. From germline, CDR1 is KGHSH and CDR2 LQKENI. The CDR3 contains 14 residues. The CDR3 here is CASSPVGSTYEQYF. CDR3 nucleotide sequence: TGTGCCAGCTCACCAGTAGGGTCCACCTACGAGCAGTACTTC.

The chain is built from TRBV27 and TRBJ2-3, with 7 bases that match TRBD2. This CDR3 comprises 17 residues. J lost 4 bases, V lost 7 bases, and 17 bases had no gene match. Germline V gives CDR1 MNHEY, CDR2 SMNVEV (reference sequence). The DNA of the CDR3 is TGTGCCAGCAAACCACCTAGTTGGCGGGGGTCTTCAGATACGCAGTATTTT. The encoded protein is CASKPPSWRGSSDTQYF.

This clonotype was recorded a few times. The chain recombines TRBV28 with TRBJ2-7; TRBD2 might be the D (6 bases). Germline CDR1 MDHEN, CDR2 SYDVKM. There are 13 residues in the CDR3. Trimming shortened V by 6 bases and J by 3 bases, and 12 bases separated the two germline ends. The CDR3 reads CASRGGADYEQYF. The DNA for the CDR3 is TGTGCCAGCAGGGGGGGTGCCGACTACGAGCAGTACTTC.

The genes are TRBV6-5 and TRBJ2-3; TRBD2 matches at 11 bases. This CDR3 contains 17 residues. Germline CDR1 reads MNHEY; CDR2 reads SVGAGI. After removal of 5 bases from V and 6 bases from J, the junction contained 13 bases not matched to a gene. The CDR3: CASSLPGTSGGGDTQYF. In DNA form, the CDR3 reads TGTGCCAGCAGTCTACCCGGGACTAGCGGAGGGGGGGATACGCAGTATTTT.

This clonotype was observed many times. V usage is TRBV27 and J usage is TRBJ2-1; 7 bases align to TRBD2. The trim removed 2 bases at V and 4 bases at J, leaving 5 bases unmatched. From germline, CDR1 is MNHEY and CDR2 SMNVEV (reference sequence). CDR3 length equals 15 residues. Here the CDR3 reads CASSLMQLAYNEQFF. CDR3 in DNA: TGTGCCAGCAGTTTAATGCAACTAGCGTACAATGAGCAGTTCTTC.

V is TRBV6-8 and J is TRBJ2-7; 11 bases agree with TRBD2. Germline CDR1 MNHGY, CDR2 SAAAGT. The trim removed 10 bases at V and 4 bases at J, leaving 3 bases unmatched. CDR3 length equals 12 residues. The CDR3 loop reads CAIGTSGYEQYF. For the CDR3, the DNA is TGTGCCATTGGGACTAGCGGATACGAGCAGTACTTC.

This clonotype was counted a few times. V usage is TRBV28 and J usage is TRBJ2-7; unclear D gene. The ends were cut back, 3 bases at V and 2 bases at J, with 8 bases in the middle. CDR1 is MDHEN, CDR2 SYDVKM, per germline. The CDR3 is 13 amino acids. The CDR3 spells CASSFAHTYEQYF. The CDR3, as DNA: TGTGCCAGCAGTTTCGCCCATACCTACGAGCAGTACTTC. Complete variable domain (other parts from reference TRBV28 and TRBJ2-7): DVKVTQSSRYLVKRTGEKVFLECVQDMDHENMFWYRQDPGLGLRLIYFSYDVKMKEKGDIPEGYSVSREKKERFSLILESASTNQTSMYLCASSFAHTYEQYFGPGTRLTVT.

This sequence joins TRBV24-1 and TRBJ1-2, with 12 bases fitting TRBD1. This CDR3 contains 18 residues. After removal of 9 bases from V and 4 bases from J, the junction contained 17 bases not matched to a gene. The germline V gene has CDR1 KGHDR and CDR2 SFDVKD. The CDR3 DNA reads TGTGCCACCGAATCCAGTCCGGGACAGGGGGCATATGGCTATGGCTACACCTTC. Translated, it gives CATESSPGQGAYGYGYTF.

This chain uses TRBV7-6 with TRBJ1-4, with D perhaps TRBD1 (6 bases). The germline V and J ends were trimmed by 7 bases and 7 bases, with 22 bases remaining between them. Germline V gives CDR1 SGHVS, CDR2 FNYEAQ. The CDR3 consists of 16 residues. DNA for the CDR3: TGTGCCAGCACCCCATCCCTAAGGACAGACACTGAAAAACTGTTTTTT. Residues: CASTPSLRTDTEKLFF.

The gene calls are TRBV6-8 and TRBJ1-6, with D unclear. Trimming left V 0 bases short and J 10 bases short, with 16 bases between. Per the germline V gene, CDR1 is MNHGY and CDR2 is SAAAGT. CDR3 size: 16 residues. CDR3 region: CASSYSSPSKGSPLHF. The CDR3 nucleotides read TGTGCCAGCAGTTACTCGAGTCCCAGTAAGGGCTCACCCCTCCACTTT.

The chain employs TRBV6-8 and TRBJ1-2; D possibly corresponds to TRBD1 (6 bases). The CDR3 is 15 residues long. Per the germline V gene, CDR1 is MNHGY and CDR2 is SAAAGT. Trimming took 11 bases from V and 4 from J, leaving 23 bases between them. CDR3 in DNA: TGTGCCCGCATTACAGGGCCGCAGTGGGGCTATGGCTACACCTTC. Translating it yields CARITGPQWGYGYTF.

The V call is TRBV19, the J call TRBJ1-1; D unresolved. The V end was cut by 1 base, the J end by 8 bases, with 11 bases between. The CDR3 is made up of 13 amino acids. The V gene's germline CDR1 is LNHDA and CDR2 SQIVND (reference sequence). CDR3 sequence: CASSIGIGPEAFF. CDR3 bases: TGTGCCAGTAGTATAGGGATTGGACCAGAAGCTTTCTTT.